The 29 T cell receptor beta chains in this list originate from one sample, sequenced in a study of T-cell reconstitution after alpha-beta-depleted transplantation in children (dated by TCRdb to the mid-2010s). The treatment or condition label here, explained by the study, means: allogeneic hematopoietic cell transplantation with graft depleted of TCRalphabeta T cells and CD19 B cells. The library was obtained by PCR. The reads were generated on an Illumina HiSeq 2500. To normalize quantification of the TCRbeta repertoire, the TCR libraries were built with molecular barcoding that relied on unique molecular identifiers. TCRdb redid the processing of the public reads, applying fastp at Q25 and MiXCR, and retained in-frame beta chains. Every distinct CDR3 protein forms one entry, paired with its most common genes and DNA. The sample table contains 81,000 or so distinct CDR3 sequences; only one count was recorded for 15% to 17% of them. The leading ten clones occupy around 20% of the sample.

This specimen was PBMCs, mostly from graft donor cells, taken 180 days after TCRalphabeta/CD19-depleted stem cell transplant. These receptors all stem from a male patient aged 2-9 years who had a stem cell transplant for acute lymphoblastic leukemia, so the T cells may come from the graft donor.

In nucleotides, the CDR3 is TGTGCCAGCAGCCCCCTAGCGGGGGGCCCCTTGGATGAGCAGTTCTTC. Its protein is CASSPLAGGPLDEQFF. The J gene is TRBJ2-1, the V gene TRBV7-9, with 11 nucleotides matching TRBD2. V shed 5 bases and J 8 bases; nucleotides not matched to a gene: 11. This CDR3 contains 16 residues. CDR1 SEHNR and CDR2 FQNEAQ come from the germline V gene (reference sequence).

This rearrangement joins TRBV7-6 to TRBJ1-2; D is unclear. Per germline, CDR1 SGHVS and CDR2 FNYEAQ. This CDR3 has 14 residues. Trimming removed 3 bases at V and 9 bases at J, with 17 bases between. In nucleotides, the CDR3 is TGTGCCAGCAGCTTGACCAGTGAAGGCAGCAGCTACACCTTC. It specifies CASSLTSEGSSYTF.

This clonotype has a handful of counts. V gene TRBV7-2 combines with J gene TRBJ2-7; D is perhaps TRBD2 (6 bases). CDR3 length equals 14 residues. The germline CDR1 and CDR2 sequences are SGHTA and FQGNSA. Between the trimmed V and J ends, which lost 4 bases and 3 bases, there was a span of 13 bases. Here the CDR3 reads CASSSQRVRYEQYF. Written as DNA, the CDR3 is TGTGCCAGCAGCTCCCAGCGGGTACGCTACGAGCAGTACTTC.

J is TRBJ2-5 and V is TRBV28, with D unclear. Trimming left V 2 bases short and J 4 bases short, with 14 bases between. Germline V gene sequence: CDR1 MDHEN, CDR2 SYDVKM. The CDR3 length is 15 residues. CDR3 sequence reads: CASSLGPTLPETQYF. Here the CDR3 DNA reads TGTGCCAGCAGTTTAGGCCCGACCCTCCCAGAGACCCAGTACTTC.

This clonotype occurred a few times. The chain combines TRBV7-2 with TRBJ2-1; D possibly matches TRBD1 or TRBD2 (5 bases each). With 3 bases removed from V and 10 bases from J, the gap between germline ends came to 10 bases. The germline V gene encodes CDR1 SGHTA and CDR2 FQGNSA. The CDR3 covers 12 residues. The DNA of the CDR3 is TGTGCCAGCAGCTTTCCCGGGACCGAGCAGTTCTTC. This gives the protein CASSFPGTEQFF.

The chain joins TRBV12-3 or TRBV12-4 to TRBJ2-2, with 7 bases that match TRBD2. This CDR3 is 17 amino acids long. Germline trimming cut 2 bases from V and 2 bases from J; bases unmatched to any gene: 8. The CDR3 DNA reads as TGTGCCAGCAGTTTATTTCTCGGACTAGGAAACACCGGGGAGCTGTTTTTT. Translating it yields CASSLFLGLGNTGELFF.

This clonotype was counted many times. CDR3 sequence reads: CASRLWARPNNEQFF. CDR3 nucleotide sequence: TGTGCCAGCAGGTTATGGGCCAGGCCCAACAATGAGCAGTTCTTC. The V call is TRBV5-6, the J call TRBJ2-1; D is undetermined. V was shortened by 5 bases and J by 5 bases, with 17 bases between the two germline ends. The CDR3 totals 15 residues. CDR1 is SGHDT and CDR2 is YYEEEE in the germline V gene.

This clonotype was seen a few times. J is TRBJ2-3 and V is TRBV29-1, with D maybe TRBD2 (5 bases). Germline V gene lookup returns CDR1 SQVTM and CDR2 ANQGSEA. This CDR3 is built from 13 residues. The V and J ends lost 4 bases and 10 bases respectively, with 18 bases between them. The CDR3 region has the DNA TGCAGCGTTGCGGCTAGCACCACTCCATCGCAGTATTTT. Translated: CSVAASTTPSQYF.

The chain recombines TRBV7-2 with TRBJ1-2; 9 nucleotides align to TRBD1. Germline V CDR1 and CDR2: SGHTA, FQGNSA. J lost 8 bases, V lost 5 bases, and 12 bases had no gene match. The CDR3 extends over 15 amino acids. Here the CDR3 DNA reads TGTGCCAGCAGCCCACACACGGACAGGGGCCGCGGCTACACCTTC. Its translation: CASSPHTDRGRGYTF.

The chain has TRBV20-1 and TRBJ2-7, with a tentative D call TRBD1 (5 bases). This CDR3 is built from 12 residues. Germline V gene lookup returns CDR1 DFQATT and CDR2 SNEGSKA (reference sequence). V was trimmed by 7 bases and J by 2 bases, leaving 12 bases between them. The CDR3 coding sequence is TGCAGTGGGGCACAGGTCGCCTACGAGCAGTACTTC. As protein: CSGAQVAYEQYF.

This clonotype was detected a few times. The V gene is TRBV20-1, the J gene TRBJ2-3, with 8 bases matching TRBD1. Germline loops: CDR1 DFQATT, CDR2 SNEGSKA (reference sequence). The CDR3 covers 15 residues. The V gene end was trimmed by 6 bases and the J gene end by 3 bases; junction bases not matched to a gene: 11. The CDR3 DNA is TGCAGTGCCAACGCCCAGGGGGCTGAGACAGATACGCAGTATTTT. Translation gives CSANAQGAETDTQYF.

V usage is TRBV10-3 and J usage is TRBJ2-7; 9 nucleotides agree with TRBD2. The V gene's germline CDR1 is ENHRY and CDR2 SYGVKD. The ends lost 6 bases at V and 3 bases at J; junction bases unmatched: 6. The CDR3 contains 14 residues. The CDR3 DNA is TGTGCCATCAGGATAGCGGGGGTTGGCTACGAGCAGTACTTC. Protein sequence: CAIRIAGVGYEQYF.

Details on this clonotype: A read error is possible here, since a much larger clone lies one base away. This chain connects TRBV12-3 or TRBV12-4 to TRBJ1-2; a possible D gene is TRBD1 (6 bases). The CDR3 is 16 amino acids. CDR3 sequence reads: CASSSRVGTSIYGFTF. The DNA of the CDR3 is TGTGCCAGCAGTTCAAGGGTAGGGACAAGCATCTATGGCTTCACCTTC.

This clonotype was seen only a few times. This sequence joins TRBV21-1 and TRBJ2-7; TRBD1, as called in the table, went unchecked against the DNA. TRBV21-1 is given as a pseudogene. The CDR3 loop spans 14 amino acids. This CDR3 reads CASSKYRDVNEQYF. In DNA, the CDR3 is TGTGCCAGCAGCAAATATAGGGACGTCAACGAGCAGTACTTC.

This clonotype was seen at least ten times. The gene calls are TRBV12-3 or TRBV12-4 and TRBJ1-1, with TRBD1 identical over 7 bases. The V segment lost 6 bases and the J segment 0 bases; nucleotides outside the gene matches: 13. The CDR3 has 17 amino acids. Here the CDR3 reads CASSRPGQLRMNTEAFF. In DNA form, the CDR3 reads TGTGCCAGCAGCCGCCCGGGACAGCTAAGGATGAACACTGAAGCTTTCTTT.

This clonotype came up a few times. The chain employs TRBV18 and TRBJ2-5; D might be TRBD2 (5 bases). Deletions cut 1 base from V and 5 bases from J, with 11 bases between. Germline V lookup: CDR1 KGHSH, CDR2 LQKENI. CDR3 length equals 14 residues. The CDR3: CASSPLAAVETQYF. The CDR3 DNA follows: TGTGCCAGCTCACCACTGGCAGCGGTGGAGACCCAGTACTTC.

This clonotype was detected once. The chain combines TRBV4-3 with TRBJ2-1; 11 bases agree with TRBD2. CDR3 length: 16 residues. V lost 1 base, J lost 2 bases, and 1 base stayed unmatched. Germline V CDR1 and CDR2: LGHNA, YSLEER. The CDR3 DNA follows: TGCGCCAGCAGCCAAGGACTAGCGGGGCCCTACAATGAGCAGTTCTTC. Residues: CASSQGLAGPYNEQFF.

In its sample, this clonotype was seen a few times. The chain recombines TRBV12-3 or TRBV12-4 with TRBJ1-1, with D perhaps TRBD1 (5 bases). Deletions cut 5 bases from V and 3 bases from J, with 16 bases between. The CDR3 extends over 15 amino acids. The CDR3 region is CASSPSPRGDTEAFF. CDR3 DNA: TGTGCCAGCAGTCCGAGTCCTCGGGGGGACACTGAAGCTTTCTTT.

V usage is TRBV7-9 and J usage is TRBJ1-1; D is unresolved. Germline V gene sequence: CDR1 SEHNR, CDR2 FQNEAQ (reference sequence). The CDR3 consists of 14 residues. Trimming pared 2 bases from V and 2 bases from J, leaving 9 bases between. Here the CDR3 reads CASSLSGYNTEAFF. CDR3 DNA sequence: TGTGCCAGCAGCTTATCAGGCTATAACACTGAAGCTTTCTTT. Full variable domain (rest looked up from reference TRBV7-9 and TRBJ1-1): DTGVSQNPRHKITKRGQNVTFRCDPISEHNRLYWYRQTLGQGPEFLTYFQNEAQLEKSRLLSDRFSAERPKGSFSTLEIQRTEQGDSAMYLCASSLSGYNTEAFFGQGTRLTVV.

In this sample, this clonotype turned up a few times. The chain couples TRBV5-1 to TRBJ2-7; no reliable D call. The CDR3 runs to 15 residues. Looked up from germline, CDR1 is SGHRS and CDR2 is YFSETQ. V dropped 0 bases and J dropped 2 bases, with 12 bases sitting between them. CDR3 amino acids: CASSLVATGTYEQYF. In DNA form, the CDR3 reads TGCGCCAGCAGCTTGGTGGCCACCGGTACCTACGAGCAGTACTTC.

This clonotype was counted many times. This chain connects TRBV6-1 to TRBJ1-3; no clear D gene. The CDR3 loop spans 13 amino acids. The germline V gene encodes CDR1 MNHNS and CDR2 SASEGT. Trimming removed 8 bases at V and 2 bases at J, with 10 bases between. The CDR3 loop reads CASREAAGNTIYF. CDR3 nucleotide sequence: TGTGCCAGCCGAGAGGCAGCTGGAAACACCATATATTTT.

This clonotype has just a few counts. V usage is TRBV28 and J usage is TRBJ2-3, with 13 bases that match TRBD2. The length of the CDR3 is 17 residues. The germline CDR1 and CDR2 sequences are MDHEN and SYDVKM. Trimming cost V 4 bases and J 2 bases; bases outside gene matches: 6. In DNA, the CDR3 is TGTGCCAGCAGTTCGACTAGCGGGAGGTTGTTCACAGATACGCAGTATTTT. Translation gives CASSSTSGRLFTDTQYF.

The CDR3 is CASSAQGEGITGELFF. In nucleotides, the CDR3 is TGTGCCAGCTCAGCACAGGGTGAAGGGATCACCGGGGAGCTGTTTTTT. This rearrangement joins TRBV18 to TRBJ2-2, with a possible D match to TRBD1 (6 bases). Germline V gene lookup returns CDR1 KGHSH and CDR2 LQKENI. The length of the CDR3 is 16 residues. The V gene lost 5 bases and the J gene lost 4 bases, with 17 bases spanning the gap.

This clonotype was recorded a few times. The genes are TRBV20-1 and TRBJ2-3; no definite D call. Germline-derived CDR1 and CDR2 are DFQATT and SNEGSKA (reference sequence). V was shortened by 0 bases and J by 0 bases, with 7 bases between the two germline ends. The CDR3 loop spans 14 amino acids. This CDR3 is CSARDPSSTDTQYF. The DNA for the CDR3 is TGCAGTGCTAGAGATCCCAGTAGCACAGATACGCAGTATTTT.

The table lists this clonotype with a few counts. This chain links TRBV6-1 with TRBJ2-1; tentative D call: TRBD2 (6 bases). Germline lookup yields CDR1 MNHNS and CDR2 SASEGT. The V end was cut by 7 bases, the J end by 4 bases, with 11 bases between. The CDR3 has 13 amino acids. The CDR3 coding sequence is TGTGCCAGCATGGTTAGCGGTTACAATGAGCAGTTCTTC. It specifies CASMVSGYNEQFF.

This clonotype was counted a few times. The rearrangement uses TRBV5-1 and TRBJ1-3; no clear D. Germline V gene data show CDR1 as SGHRS and CDR2 as YFSETQ. Between the trimmed V and J ends, which lost 0 bases and 0 bases, there was a span of 16 bases. The CDR3 is made up of 18 amino acids. CDR3 residues: CASSLAPPEENSGNTIYF. The CDR3 DNA reads as TGCGCCAGCAGCTTGGCCCCACCTGAGGAGAACTCTGGAAACACCATATATTTT.

This clonotype was seen repeatedly, ten times or more. The rearrangement uses TRBV7-2 and TRBJ2-3; 8 bases are shared with TRBD2. CDR1 is SGHTA, CDR2 FQGNSA, per germline. This CDR3 comprises 15 residues. J gave up 4 bases and V 6 bases, and 9 bases lay outside the gene matches. This CDR3 is CASSFLGGAADTQYF. As DNA, the CDR3 is TGTGCCAGCAGTTTCCTCGGGGGGGCGGCAGATACGCAGTATTTT.

The chain links TRBV3-1 to TRBJ2-1, with 7 bases matching TRBD1. The J segment lost 10 bases and the V segment lost 2 bases, leaving 2 bases of the junction unmatched. Germline CDR1 and CDR2: LGHDT and YNNKEL (reference sequence). The length of the CDR3 is 12 residues. The CDR3 region has the DNA TGTGCCAGCAGCCAACGGGACAGCGAGCAGTTCTTC. Protein sequence: CASSQRDSEQFF.

V usage is TRBV5-6 and J usage is TRBJ2-5; tentative D call: TRBD2 (5 bases). With 0 bases removed from V and 0 bases from J, the gap between germline ends came to 9 bases. Per the germline V gene, CDR1 is SGHDT and CDR2 is YYEEEE. This CDR3 comprises 15 residues. In DNA, the CDR3 is TGTGCCAGCAGCTTGGGGGCCGGGAACCAAGAGACCCAGTACTTC. This encodes CASSLGAGNQETQYF.